The sample holds many counts of the clone carrying this T cell receptor (beta chain). Antigen specificity is unknown. Amplified regions were TCR beta CDR3 sequences from RNA transcripts. With the HTBI primer set, the TCR CDR3 went through a first round of RT-PCR. TCRdb reprocessed the multiplex PCR reads via MiXCR and lists one record per CDR3 protein. The sample holds a few hundred thousand distinct CDR3 sequences, approximately 15% seen once. The sample originates from a study of T cells in Graves' hyperthyroidism and ophthalmopathy. Study-wide context: Sampling of peripheral blood happened at initial diagnosis, prior to any treatment. Study-wide results and limits: Stable hyperthyroidism was separated from ophthalmopathy by a model based on 13 V-J features.

V lost 4 bases, J lost 0 bases, and 9 bases lay in between. The CDR3 is made up of 14 amino acids. Sequencing input: blood. V gene TRBV12-3 or TRBV12-4 combines with J gene TRBJ2-5; no clear D. The receptor was isolated from a woman aged 30 to 39 with Graves' hyperthyroidism. This CDR3 reads CASSYGAYQETQYF. The CDR3 DNA sequence: TGTGCCAGCAGTTACGGAGCGTACCAAGAGACCCAGTACTTC.